The present T cell receptor beta chain was sequenced within a study of control samples from healthy donors and cancer patients (dated by TCRdb to 2018 to 2020). With regard to this clone: Its antigen is still unknown. Base quality data are lacking; no much larger clone is found one base away.

The protocol used for the library was the immunoSEQ multiplex PCR assay. TCRdb took over this immuneACCESS table, retaining in-frame rearrangements with V and J assigned. Such tables are incomplete; in checked studies, under half of the missing clones stem from an unresolved V gene, and the remainder is unexplained. The table for this sample lists 99,000 or so clones; around 80% of them were counted only once. The top ten hold about 2% of the sample. Sequencing was carried out using blood. This TCR was sampled from a man aged 55 to 70 in good health.

The CDR3 loop reads CASSSYRQGALNTGELFF. The nucleotide sequence is given as TGTGCCAGCAGCTCCTACAGGCAGGGGGCTTTGAACACCGGGGAGCTGTTTTTT. Here the chain combines TRBV6-9 and TRBJ2-2; the junction holds 8 bases that match TRBD1. Trimming takes 6 bases off V and 1 base off J; junction bases not matched to a gene: 13. The CDR3 measures 18 amino acids from cysteine to phenylalanine. Just CDR3 DNA is preserved here, 54 bases in frame from base 1. In the germline V gene, CDR1 corresponds to MNHGY and CDR2 to SVAAGI.